The source of this T cell receptor beta chain is a study of T-cell memory formation after mild COVID-19. Germline CDR1 and CDR2: SGHTA and FQGNSA. V dropped 2 bases and J dropped 6 bases, with 8 bases sitting between them. This CDR3 has 12 amino acids. Using its own MiXCR run on the 5' RACE reads, TCRdb lists one record per CDR3 protein. The table lists about 350,000 distinct CDR3 sequences, about an eighth of them singletons. Study-level findings and limits: A balance of CD4 and CD8 characterized clones contracting day 15 to 85, whereas later expanders leaned CD4+.

In regard to this clonotype: Its antigen is currently unknown.

Sequencing was performed on PBMCs or a T cell subset sorted from them (not recorded which). The chain links TRBV7-2 to TRBJ2-7; D is uncertain. The sequence was obtained from a man aged 18 to 30 who had mild COVID-19 (a few samples of this study predate the infection). Cell type and time point are not known. CDR3 amino acids: CASSLLGSEQYF. In DNA, the CDR3 is TGTGCCAGCAGCTTATTGGGCTCCGAGCAGTACTTC.